This T cell receptor (beta chain) appears in the sequencing data of a study of CD8+ T cells in alopecia areata. Study overall: Treatment of the treated patients consisted of oral tofacitinib, 5 to 10 mg twice daily.

TCR sequencing used cDNA made by reverse transcription of extracted RNA. Using immunoSEQ multiplex PCR, the repertoire was profiled, and TCRdb retains in-frame clones only, with some absent. This sample yields 60,000 to 85,000 clones, of which around 30% are seen a single time; 14% to 15% belongs to the top ten. Treatment given: oral pan-JAK inhibitor, 5-10 mg twice daily. Collection of lesional scalp punch biopsies and peripheral blood was performed in alopecia areata patients. T lymphocytes (CD4+ and CD8+) were sorted from PBMCs. Germline-derived CDR1 and CDR2 are SQVTM and ANQGSEA. CDR3 length: 14 residues. J gave up 0 bases and V 6 bases, and 4 bases lay outside the gene matches.

The input for sequencing was CD8+ T cells sorted from blood, taken at week 4, from a patient treated with tofacitinib. The TCR was taken from a human donor with alopecia areata. J is TRBJ1-3 and V is TRBV29-1, with 8 bases identical to TRBD1. The chain's CDR3 is CSVRGQASGNTIYF. In DNA, the CDR3 is TGCAGCGTCAGGGGACAGGCCTCTGGAAACACCATATATTTT.